Listed here is a single T cell receptor (beta chain). What antigen it recognizes has not been identified. No clone much larger than this one lies a single base away; base qualities are absent. These data come from a study of OX40 agonist ivuxolimab in advanced cancers. Study-wide context: Ivuxolimab was a fully human IgG2 agonistic monoclonal antibody targeting the costimulatory receptor OX40 (CD134). The purpose of peripheral TCRbeta sequencing was to test whether ivuxolimab changed TCR sequence diversity and led to clonal T-cell expansion. Intravenous ivuxolimab was administered to patients every 2 weeks at six dose levels: 0.01, 0.1, 0.3, 1.5, 3 and 10 mg/kg. In the dose-escalation cohort, 82.7% of patients were male, and the mean age was around 60 years, with a range of roughly 23 to 85. Prior anti-PD-1, anti-PD-L1 or anti-CTLA-4 therapy was permitted, and checkpoint inhibitors had been received by roughly two fifths of dose-escalation patients. Of the approximately 50 dose-escalation patients, hepatocellular carcinoma was present in around 19, melanoma in roughly 15, renal cell carcinoma in 9 and head and neck cancer in 9. Partial responses were achieved by three dose-escalation patients, of whom one had hepatocellular carcinoma and two had cutaneous melanoma. The paper covers the monotherapy dose-escalation part of the phase I ivuxolimab trial, which included N ≈ 52 patients.

From the germline V gene, CDR1 is SNHLY and CDR2 is FYNNEI. V trim: 4 bases; J trim: 6 bases; unmatched bases: 4. The CDR3 holds 14 amino acids from the cysteine to the phenylalanine. Just CDR3 DNA is preserved here, 42 bases in frame from base 1. The trial excluded patients who had a history of autoimmune disease or who were on systemic immunosuppression. Peripheral blood for TCR sequencing was drawn from every dose cohort at baseline, at cycle 4 day 1 and at cycle 7 day 1. The samples were drawn from a first-in-human, open-label, multicenter phase I dose-escalation trial of ivuxolimab. Adults with locally advanced or metastatic head and neck squamous cell, hepatocellular, melanoma or renal cell carcinoma were enrolled in the trial. CD4+ and CD8+ T cells were sorted separately from peripheral blood before TCR sequencing. For sequencing of the TCRbeta CDR3 region, genomic DNA was extracted from the sorted cells. The immunoSEQ Assay was used for sequencing of TCRbeta CDR3 regions. The clones in this table, taken by TCRdb from immuneACCESS, are in-frame only. Not every clone is retained; where verified, under half of the shortfall comes from an unresolved V gene, and the cause of the rest is unknown. In all, the sample holds about 73,000 clones, and around 90% of those were seen once. In total, the top ten clones hold about 10% of the sample.

Summary of the overall study and its limitations: Partial responders in the 0.1-3.0 mg/kg groups had among the lowest normalized peripheral clonal expansion, especially among CD8+ T cells. Antigen specificity was not determined for the clonally expanded peripheral T cells. Clonal expansion of both CD4+ and CD8+ blood T cells was observed from baseline to week 6 at doses 0.1 to 3.0 mg/kg. After ivuxolimab, more expanded clones were found on average in CD8+ T cells than in CD4+ T cells. Low levels of normalized T-cell clonal expansion were also shown by some nonresponding patients.

The sequencing here drew on CD4+ or CD8+ T cells sorted from blood, taken in a trial of the OX40 agonist ivuxolimab. The clonotype originates from an adult with an advanced solid tumor such as melanoma, head and neck, liver or kidney cancer. Recombination connected TRBV2 to TRBJ1-5, with TRBD1 identical over 9 junction bases. The DNA reads as follows: TGTGCCAGCAGTGGGGGACAGGGAGTTCAGCCCCAGCATTTT. This is translated as CASSGGQGVQPQHF.